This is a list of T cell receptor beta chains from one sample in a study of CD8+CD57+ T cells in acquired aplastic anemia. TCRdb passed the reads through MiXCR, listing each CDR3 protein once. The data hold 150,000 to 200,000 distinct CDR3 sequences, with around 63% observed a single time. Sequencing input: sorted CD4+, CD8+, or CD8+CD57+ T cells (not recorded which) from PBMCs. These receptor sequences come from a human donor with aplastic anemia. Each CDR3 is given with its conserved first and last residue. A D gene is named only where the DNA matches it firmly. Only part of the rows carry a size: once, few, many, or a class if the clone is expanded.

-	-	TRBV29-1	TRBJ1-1	TGCAGCGTTGTTTATCTTGGAGACCCGGTACCTGAAGCTTTCTTT	CSVVYLGDPVPEAFF
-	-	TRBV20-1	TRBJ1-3	TGCAGTGCTAGAGCAGGTCCGTACTCTGGAAACACCATATATTTT	CSARAGPYSGNTIYF
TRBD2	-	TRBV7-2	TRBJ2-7	TGTGCCAGCAGCCAAAGTTATAGCGGGAGGATCCACGAGCAGTACTTC	CASSQSYSGRIHEQYF
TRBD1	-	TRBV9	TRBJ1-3	TGTGCCAGCAGCGTTAAGAGGGACAGTCCAAACACCATATATTTT	CASSVKRDSPNTIYF
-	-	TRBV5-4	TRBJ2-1	TGTGCCAGCAGCTCTAGGAACAGGGCCCTTGAGCAGTTCTTC	CASSSRNRALEQFF
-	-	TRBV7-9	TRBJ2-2	TGTGCCAGCAGCTCTCCGCCGGGGATCGGGGAGCTGTTTTTT	CASSSPPGIGELFF
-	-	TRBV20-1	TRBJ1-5	TGCAGTGCTCTGTCAGGACCGGCGGTGAAGCAGCCCCAGCATTTT	CSALSGPAVKQPQHF
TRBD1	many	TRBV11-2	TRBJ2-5	TGTGCCAGCAGCTTGGGGGACAGGGACCAAGAGACCCAGTACTTC	CASSLGDRDQETQYF
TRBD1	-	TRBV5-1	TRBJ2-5	TGCGCCAGCAGCGGTCGACAGGGCACTACTCAAGAGACCCAGTACTTC	CASSGRQGTTQETQYF
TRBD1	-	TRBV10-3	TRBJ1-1	TGTGCCATCAGTGAGCCCTCGCGGGACAGGGTAGCTGAAGCTTTCTTT	CAISEPSRDRVAEAFF
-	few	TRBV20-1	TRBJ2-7	TGCAGTGCTGAACAGGCCCTAAGCTCCTACGAGCAGTACTTC	CSAEQALSSYEQYF
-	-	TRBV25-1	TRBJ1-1	TGTGCCAGCAGTCCCGTGGGCCAGGGTGAAACTGAAGCTTTCTTT	CASSPVGQGETEAFF
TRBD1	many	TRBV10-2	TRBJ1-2	TGCGCCAGCAGTGAAGGGACAGGGGGCGATGGCTACACCTTC	CASSEGTGGDGYTF
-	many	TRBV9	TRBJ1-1	TGTGCCAGCAGCGTAGTGGACCAGGGTTGGGAAGCTTTCTTT	CASSVVDQGWEAFF
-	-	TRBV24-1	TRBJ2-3	TGTGCCACCAGTAGTTCCGCGCCAGGTGGGGCCTATACGCAGTATTTT	CATSSSAPGGAYTQYF
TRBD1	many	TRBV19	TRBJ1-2	TGTGCCAGTACCCAACAGGGGGCGATCTATGGCTACACCTTC	CASTQQGAIYGYTF
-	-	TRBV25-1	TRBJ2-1	TGTGCCAGCAGTCCCGACCCTACCTCCTACAATGAGCAGTTCTTC	CASSPDPTSYNEQFF
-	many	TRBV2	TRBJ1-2	TGTGCCCGCAGGGTTGGCTATGGCTACACCTTC	CARRVGYGYTF
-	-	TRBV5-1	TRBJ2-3	TGCGCCAGCAGCTTGGTAGGTGGGGGCCAGACTAGCACAGATACGCAGTATTTT	CASSLVGGGQTSTDTQYF
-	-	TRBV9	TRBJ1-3	TGTGCCAGCAGCGTGGAGGACACCATATATTTT	CASSVEDTIYF
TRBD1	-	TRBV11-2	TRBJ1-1	TGTGCCAGCAGCTTAGTGACTTGGGACAGGGTGCCTGAAGCTTTCTTT	CASSLVTWDRVPEAFF
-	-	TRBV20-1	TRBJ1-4	TGCAGTGCGGGGGGGGCGTGGGGTGAAAAACTGTTTTTT	CSAGGAWGEKLFF
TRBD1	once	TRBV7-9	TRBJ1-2	TGTGCCAGCATCGGAAGGGACAGGGCGCTCCTCTATGGCTACACCTTC	CASIGRDRALLYGYTF
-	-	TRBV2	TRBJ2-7	TGTGCCAGCAGGGAGGGGCTCCCCTACGAGCAGTACTTC	CASREGLPYEQYF
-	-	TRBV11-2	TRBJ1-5	TGTGCCAGCAGCCTCCGCTTCAATCAGCCCCAGCATTTT	CASSLRFNQPQHF
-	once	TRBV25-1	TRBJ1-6	TGTGCCAGCAGTCGGCAGGGAGGGATGTATAATTCACCCCTCCACTTT	CASSRQGGMYNSPLHF
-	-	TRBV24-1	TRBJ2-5	TGTGCCACCAGTGCAAGGGATGGGGAGACCCAGTACTTC	CATSARDGETQYF
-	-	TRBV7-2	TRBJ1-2	TGTGCCAGCAGCCCTCTAAATGGCTACACCTTC	CASSPLNGYTF
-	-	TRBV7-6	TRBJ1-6	TGTGCCAGCAGCGGGATTCAGGGGAGAAGTTCACCCCTCCACTTT	CASSGIQGRSSPLHF
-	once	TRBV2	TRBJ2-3	TGTGCCAGCAGTGAACGGGCCCTAATGAGCGATCCCCCCCCAGATACGCAGTATTTT	CASSERALMSDPPPDTQYF
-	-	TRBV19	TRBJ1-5	TGTGCCAGTAGTTTCGACAGGTCCGGGCAGCCCCAGCATTTT	CASSFDRSGQPQHF
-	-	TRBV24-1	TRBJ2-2	TGTGCCACCAGTTACCCCGCCGGGGAGCTGTTTTTT	CATSYPAGELFF
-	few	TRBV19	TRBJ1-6	TGTGCCAGTAGTATTGCTGGCTGGGGTAATTCACCCCTCCACTTT	CASSIAGWGNSPLHF
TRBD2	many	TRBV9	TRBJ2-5	TGTGCCAGCAGCGAACTAGCGGGGGGGCCTTTAGAGACCCAGTACTTC	CASSELAGGPLETQYF
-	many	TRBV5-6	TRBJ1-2	TGTGCCAGCAGCTTGGATAACAGCTACTATGGCTACACCTTC	CASSLDNSYYGYTF
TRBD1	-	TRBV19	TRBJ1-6	TGTGCCAGTAGTGACAGGGCCGCCTATAATTCACCCCTCCACTTT	CASSDRAAYNSPLHF
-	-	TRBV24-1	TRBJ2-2	TGTGCCACCAGTGAATCCCCCGGCAGGTTGAACACCGGGGAGCTGTTTTTT	CATSESPGRLNTGELFF